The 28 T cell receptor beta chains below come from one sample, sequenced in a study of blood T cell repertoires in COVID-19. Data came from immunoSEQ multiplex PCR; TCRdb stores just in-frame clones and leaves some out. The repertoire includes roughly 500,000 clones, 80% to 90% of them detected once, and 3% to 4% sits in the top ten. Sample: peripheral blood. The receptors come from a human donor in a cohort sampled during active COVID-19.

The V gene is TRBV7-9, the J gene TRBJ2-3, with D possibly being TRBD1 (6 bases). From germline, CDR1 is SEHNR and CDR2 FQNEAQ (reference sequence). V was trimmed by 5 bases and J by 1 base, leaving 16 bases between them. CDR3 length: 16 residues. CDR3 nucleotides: TGTGCCAGCAGCCCCTGGGCAGGGGAAGGCACAGATACGCAGTATTTT. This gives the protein CASSPWAGEGTDTQYF.

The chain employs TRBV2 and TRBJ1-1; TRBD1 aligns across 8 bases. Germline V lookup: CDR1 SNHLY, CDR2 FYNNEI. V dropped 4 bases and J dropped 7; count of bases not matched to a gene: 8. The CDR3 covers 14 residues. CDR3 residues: CASSASTGADEAFF. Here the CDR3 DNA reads TGTGCCAGCAGTGCCTCGACAGGGGCTGATGAAGCTTTCTTT.

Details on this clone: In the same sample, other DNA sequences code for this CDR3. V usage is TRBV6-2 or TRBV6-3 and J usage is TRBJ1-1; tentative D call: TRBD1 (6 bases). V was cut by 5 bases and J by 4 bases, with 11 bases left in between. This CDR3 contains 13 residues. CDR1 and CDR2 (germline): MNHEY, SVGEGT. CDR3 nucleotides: TGTGCCAGCAGTCAACAGGGTTTCACTGAAGCTTTCTTT. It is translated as CASSQQGFTEAFF.

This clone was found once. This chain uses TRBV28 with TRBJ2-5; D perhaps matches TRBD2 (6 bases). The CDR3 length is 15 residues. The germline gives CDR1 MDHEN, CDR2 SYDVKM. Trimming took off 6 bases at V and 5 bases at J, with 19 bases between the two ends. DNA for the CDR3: TGTGCCAGCAGCCATCGGGACTTTCCAGAGGAGACCCAGTACTTC. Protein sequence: CASSHRDFPEETQYF.

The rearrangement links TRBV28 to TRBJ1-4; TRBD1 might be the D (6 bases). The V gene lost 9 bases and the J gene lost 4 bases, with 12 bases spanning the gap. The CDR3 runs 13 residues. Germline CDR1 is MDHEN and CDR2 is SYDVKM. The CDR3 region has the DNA TGTGCCAGTCTACGGACAGATAATGAAAAACTGTTTTTT. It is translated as CASLRTDNEKLFF.

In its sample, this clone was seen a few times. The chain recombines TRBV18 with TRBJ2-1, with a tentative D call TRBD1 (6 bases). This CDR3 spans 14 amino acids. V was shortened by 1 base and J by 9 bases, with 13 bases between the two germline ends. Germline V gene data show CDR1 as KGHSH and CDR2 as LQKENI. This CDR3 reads CASSPHRGGVEQFF. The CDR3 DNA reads TGTGCCAGCTCACCACACCGAGGGGGAGTTGAGCAGTTCTTC.

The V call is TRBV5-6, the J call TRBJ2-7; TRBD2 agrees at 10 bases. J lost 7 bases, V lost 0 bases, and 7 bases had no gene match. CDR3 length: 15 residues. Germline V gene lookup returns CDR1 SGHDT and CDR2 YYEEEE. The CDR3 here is CASSLEVSGRWEQYF. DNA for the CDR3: TGTGCCAGCAGCTTGGAGGTTAGCGGGAGGTGGGAGCAGTACTTC.

As DNA, the CDR3 is TGTGCCTGGAGTGTCCCGACTAGCGGGAGCTACGAGCAGTACTTC. Amino acid sequence: CAWSVPTSGSYEQYF. This rearrangement joins TRBV30 to TRBJ2-7; 12 bases are a match to TRBD2. Trimming took 0 bases from V and 3 from J; bases not matched to a gene: 3. The germline V gene encodes CDR1 GTSNPN and CDR2 SVGIG (reference sequence). This CDR3 is 15 amino acids long.

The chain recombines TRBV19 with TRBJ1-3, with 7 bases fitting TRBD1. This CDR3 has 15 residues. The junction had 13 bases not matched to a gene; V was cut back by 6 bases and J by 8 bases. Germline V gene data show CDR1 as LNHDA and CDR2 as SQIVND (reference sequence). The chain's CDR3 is CASSSGQAGGHTIYF. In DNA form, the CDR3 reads TGTGCCAGTAGCTCCGGACAGGCCGGAGGGCACACCATATATTTT.

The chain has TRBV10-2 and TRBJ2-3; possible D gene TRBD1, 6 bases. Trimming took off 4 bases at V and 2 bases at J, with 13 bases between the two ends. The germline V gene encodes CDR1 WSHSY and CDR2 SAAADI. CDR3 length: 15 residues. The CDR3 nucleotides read TGCGCCAGCAGTGCGACAGGAGACTCCACAGATACGCAGTATTTT. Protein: CASSATGDSTDTQYF.

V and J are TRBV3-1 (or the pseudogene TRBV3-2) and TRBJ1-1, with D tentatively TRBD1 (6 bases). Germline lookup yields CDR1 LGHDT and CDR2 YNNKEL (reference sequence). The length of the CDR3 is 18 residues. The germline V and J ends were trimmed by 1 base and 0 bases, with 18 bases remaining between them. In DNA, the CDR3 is TGTGCCAGCAGCCAAGGCGTCGCTTTAAGACAGGTGAACACTGAAGCTTTCTTT. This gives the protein CASSQGVALRQVNTEAFF.

CDR3 sequence reads: CASSLRQGDTEAFF. The CDR3 DNA follows: TGTGCCAGCTCACTTCGACAGGGCGACACTGAAGCTTTCTTT. J is TRBJ1-1 and V is TRBV18, with TRBD1 matching 7 bases. Germline V gives CDR1 KGHSH, CDR2 LQKENI. The V and J ends lost 4 bases and 3 bases, in that order; junction bases with no gene match: 5. The CDR3 is 14 residues long.

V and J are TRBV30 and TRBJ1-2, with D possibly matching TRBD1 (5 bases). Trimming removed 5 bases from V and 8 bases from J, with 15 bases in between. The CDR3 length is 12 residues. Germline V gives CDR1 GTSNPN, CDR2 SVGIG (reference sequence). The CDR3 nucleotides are TGTGCCTGGGCGACTCAGGGTTTAGGCTACACCTTC. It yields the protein CAWATQGLGYTF. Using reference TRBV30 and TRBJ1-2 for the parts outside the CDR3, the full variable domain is SQTIHQWPATLVQPVGSPLSLECTVEGTSNPNLYWYRQAAGRGLQLLFYSVGIGQISSEVPQNLSASRPQDRQFILSSKKLLLSDSGFYLCAWATQGLGYTFGSGTRLTVV.

As DNA, the CDR3 is TGCGCCAGCAGCCAAGATTTCAGGGGGACAGCTAGCTCCTACGAGCAGTACTTC. The encoded protein is CASSQDFRGTASSYEQYF. This chain links TRBV4-1 with TRBJ2-7; 7 bases fit TRBD1. V was clipped by 0 bases and J by 0 bases; unmatched bases: 11. CDR3 length: 18 amino acids. Per the germline V gene, CDR1 is MGHRA and CDR2 is YSYEKL.

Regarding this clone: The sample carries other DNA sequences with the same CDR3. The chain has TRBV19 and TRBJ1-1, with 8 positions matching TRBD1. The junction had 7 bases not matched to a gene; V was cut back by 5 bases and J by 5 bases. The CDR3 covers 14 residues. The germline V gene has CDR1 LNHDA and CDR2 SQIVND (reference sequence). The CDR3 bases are TGTGCCAGTAGTTTACGACAGGGGAGGACTGAAGCTTTCTTT. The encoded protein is CASSLRQGRTEAFF. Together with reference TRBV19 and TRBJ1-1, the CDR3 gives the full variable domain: DGGITQSPKYLFRKEGQNVTLSCEQNLNHDAMYWYRQDPGQGLRLIYYSQIVNDFQKGDIAEGYSVSREKKESFPLTVTSAQKNPTAFYLCASSLRQGRTEAFFGQGTRLTVV.

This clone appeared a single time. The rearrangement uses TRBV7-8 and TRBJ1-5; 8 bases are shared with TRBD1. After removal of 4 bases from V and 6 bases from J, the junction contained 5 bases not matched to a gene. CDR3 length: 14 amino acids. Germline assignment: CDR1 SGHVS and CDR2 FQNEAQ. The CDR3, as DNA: TGTGCCAGCAGCTACGGACAGGGTAGTCAGCCCCAGCATTTT. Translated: CASSYGQGSQPQHF.

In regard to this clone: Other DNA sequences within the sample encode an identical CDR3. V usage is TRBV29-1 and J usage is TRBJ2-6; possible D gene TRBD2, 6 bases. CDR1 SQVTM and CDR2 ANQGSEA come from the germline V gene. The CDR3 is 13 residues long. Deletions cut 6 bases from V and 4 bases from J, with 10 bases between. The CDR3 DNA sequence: TGCAGCGTGGCGGGATCCGGGGCCAACGTCCTGACTTTC. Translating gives CSVAGSGANVLTF. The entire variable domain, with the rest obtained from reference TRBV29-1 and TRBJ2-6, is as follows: SAVISQKPSRDICQRGTSLTIQCQVDSQVTMMFWYRQQPGQSLTLIATANQGSEATYESGFVIDKFPISRPNLTFSTLTVSNMSPEDSSIYLCSVAGSGANVLTFGAGSRLTVL.

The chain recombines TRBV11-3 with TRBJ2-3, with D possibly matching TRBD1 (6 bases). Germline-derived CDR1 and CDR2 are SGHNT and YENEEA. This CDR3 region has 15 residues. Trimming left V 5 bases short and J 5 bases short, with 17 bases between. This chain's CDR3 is CASSPGTLGEDTQYF. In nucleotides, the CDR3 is TGTGCCAGCAGCCCCGGGACACTGGGAGAAGATACGCAGTATTTT.

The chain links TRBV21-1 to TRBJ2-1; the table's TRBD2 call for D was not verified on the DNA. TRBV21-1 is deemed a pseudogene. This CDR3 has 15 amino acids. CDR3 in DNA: TGTGCCAGCAGTCTTGGGACTAGGTCCGCCAATGAGCAGTTCTTC. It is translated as CASSLGTRSANEQFF.

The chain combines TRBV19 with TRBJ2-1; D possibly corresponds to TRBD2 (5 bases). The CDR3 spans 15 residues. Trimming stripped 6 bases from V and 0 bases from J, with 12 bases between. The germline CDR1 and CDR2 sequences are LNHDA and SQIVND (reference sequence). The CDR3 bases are TGTGCCAGTAGCCTAAGAGCGGACTCCTACAATGAGCAGTTCTTC. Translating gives CASSLRADSYNEQFF.

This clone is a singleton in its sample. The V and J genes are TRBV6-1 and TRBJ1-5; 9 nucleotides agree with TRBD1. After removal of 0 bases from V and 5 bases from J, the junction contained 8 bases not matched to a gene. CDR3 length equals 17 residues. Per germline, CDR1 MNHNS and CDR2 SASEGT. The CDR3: CASSEALLTGGHQPQHF. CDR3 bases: TGTGCCAGCAGTGAAGCGCTCCTTACAGGGGGCCATCAGCCCCAGCATTTT.

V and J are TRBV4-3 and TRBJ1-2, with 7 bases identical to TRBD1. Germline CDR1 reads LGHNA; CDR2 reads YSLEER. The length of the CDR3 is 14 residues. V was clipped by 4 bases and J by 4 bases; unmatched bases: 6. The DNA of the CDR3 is TGCGCCAGCAGCCGCAACAGGGGTGCCTATGGCTACACCTTC. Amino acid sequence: CASSRNRGAYGYTF.

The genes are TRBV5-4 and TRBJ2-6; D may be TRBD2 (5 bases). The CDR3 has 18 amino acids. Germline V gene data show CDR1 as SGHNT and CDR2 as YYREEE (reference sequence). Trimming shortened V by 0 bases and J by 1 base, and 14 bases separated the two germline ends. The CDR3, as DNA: TGTGCCAGCAGCTTGGCTCGGAGCGGAACATCTGGGGCCAACGTCCTGACTTTC. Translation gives CASSLARSGTSGANVLTF.

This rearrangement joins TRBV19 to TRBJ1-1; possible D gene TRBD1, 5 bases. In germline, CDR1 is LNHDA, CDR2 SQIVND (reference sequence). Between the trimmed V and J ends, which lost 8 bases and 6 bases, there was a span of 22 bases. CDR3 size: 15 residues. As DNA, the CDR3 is TGTGCCAGTTCCCCAACGGGGGGGTTTGGGGCTGAAGCTTTCTTT. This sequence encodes CASSPTGGFGAEAFF.

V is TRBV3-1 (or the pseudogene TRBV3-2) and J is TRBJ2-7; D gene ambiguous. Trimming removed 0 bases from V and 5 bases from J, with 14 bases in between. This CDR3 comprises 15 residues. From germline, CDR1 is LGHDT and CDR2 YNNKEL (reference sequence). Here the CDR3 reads CASSQDRVLSHEQYF. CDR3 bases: TGTGCCAGCAGCCAAGATCGGGTTCTTTCCCACGAGCAGTACTTC.

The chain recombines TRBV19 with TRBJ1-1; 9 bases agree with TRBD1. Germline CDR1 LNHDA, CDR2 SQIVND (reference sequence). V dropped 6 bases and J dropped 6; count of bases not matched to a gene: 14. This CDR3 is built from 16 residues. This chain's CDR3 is CASRTGGARSMAEAFF. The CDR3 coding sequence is TGTGCCAGTAGAACAGGGGGCGCGAGGTCTATGGCTGAAGCTTTCTTT.

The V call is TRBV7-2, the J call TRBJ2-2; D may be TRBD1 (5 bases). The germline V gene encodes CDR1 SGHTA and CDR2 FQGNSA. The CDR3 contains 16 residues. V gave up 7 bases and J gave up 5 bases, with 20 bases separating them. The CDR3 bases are TGTGCCAGCAAACTAAATATAGGGGTGCAAACCGGGGAGCTGTTTTTT. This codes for CASKLNIGVQTGELFF.

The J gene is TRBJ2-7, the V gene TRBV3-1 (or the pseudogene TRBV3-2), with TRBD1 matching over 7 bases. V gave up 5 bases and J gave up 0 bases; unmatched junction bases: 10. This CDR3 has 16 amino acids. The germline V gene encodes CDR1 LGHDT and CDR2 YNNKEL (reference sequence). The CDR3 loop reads CASSRDSTGSSYEQYF. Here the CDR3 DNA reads TGTGCCAGCAGCAGGGATTCGACAGGGAGCTCCTACGAGCAGTACTTC.